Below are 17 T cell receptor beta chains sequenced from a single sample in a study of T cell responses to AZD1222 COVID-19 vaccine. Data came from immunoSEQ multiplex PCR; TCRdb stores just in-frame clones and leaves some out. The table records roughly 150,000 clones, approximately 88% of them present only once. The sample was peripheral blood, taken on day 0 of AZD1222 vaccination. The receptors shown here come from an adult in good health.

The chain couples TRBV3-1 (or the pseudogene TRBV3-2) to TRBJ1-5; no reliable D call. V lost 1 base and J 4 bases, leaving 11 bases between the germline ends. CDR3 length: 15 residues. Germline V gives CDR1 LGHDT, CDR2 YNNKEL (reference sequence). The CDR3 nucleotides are TGTGCCAGCAGCCAAGGGCGGTTTGTAAATCAGCCCCAGCATTTT. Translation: CASSQGRFVNQPQHF.

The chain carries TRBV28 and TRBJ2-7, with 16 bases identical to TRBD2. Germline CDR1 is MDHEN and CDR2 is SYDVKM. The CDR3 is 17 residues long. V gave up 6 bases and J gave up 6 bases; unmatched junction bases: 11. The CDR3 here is CASSPPGTSGRALEQYF. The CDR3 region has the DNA TGTGCCAGCAGCCCACCGGGGACTAGCGGGAGGGCCCTCGAGCAGTACTTC.

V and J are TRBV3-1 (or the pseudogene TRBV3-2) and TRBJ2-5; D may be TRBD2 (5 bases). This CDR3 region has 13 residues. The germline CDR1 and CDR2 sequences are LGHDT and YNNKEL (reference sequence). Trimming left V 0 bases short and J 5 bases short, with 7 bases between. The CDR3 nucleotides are TGTGCCAGCAGCCAAGATAAGCGGGAGACCCAGTACTTC. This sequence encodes CASSQDKRETQYF.

This CDR3 reads CASSESTKKQYF. Here the CDR3 DNA reads TGTGCCAGCAGTGAGTCTACCAAAAAGCAGTACTTC. The chain links TRBV28 to TRBJ2-7; D is unresolved. This CDR3 has 12 residues. V lost 5 bases and J 8 bases, leaving 13 bases between the germline ends. CDR1 is MDHEN, CDR2 SYDVKM, per germline.

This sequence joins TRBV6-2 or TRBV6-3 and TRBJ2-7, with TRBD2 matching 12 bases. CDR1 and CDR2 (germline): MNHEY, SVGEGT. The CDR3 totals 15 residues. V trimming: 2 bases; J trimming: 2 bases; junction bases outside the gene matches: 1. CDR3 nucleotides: TGTGCCAGCAGTTACCGACTAGCGGGAGCCTACGAGCAGTACTTC. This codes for CASSYRLAGAYEQYF.

The CDR3 is CASGLGPGQGNTEAFF. The CDR3 DNA is TGTGCTAGTGGTTTGGGCCCGGGACAGGGGAACACTGAAGCTTTCTTT. The V and J genes are TRBV12-5 and TRBJ1-1, with 9 bases identical to TRBD1. Trimming removed 1 base from V and 1 base from J; junction bases left unmatched: 4. The CDR3 is made up of 16 amino acids. Germline-derived CDR1 and CDR2 are LGHNT and FRNRAP.

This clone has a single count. This chain's CDR3 is CATSRGGLRTDTQYF. The DNA of the CDR3 is TGTGCCACCAGCAGGGGGGGCCTTCGCACAGATACGCAGTATTTT. The chain recombines TRBV15 with TRBJ2-3; D tentatively fits TRBD1 or TRBD2 (6 bases each). Trimming removed 3 bases from V and 1 base from J, with 11 bases in between. The CDR3 is made up of 15 amino acids. The germline V gene has CDR1 LNHNV and CDR2 YYDKDF (reference sequence).

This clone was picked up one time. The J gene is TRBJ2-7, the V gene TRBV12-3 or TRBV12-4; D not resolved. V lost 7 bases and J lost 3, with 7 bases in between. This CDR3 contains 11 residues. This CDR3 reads CASTSGYEQYF. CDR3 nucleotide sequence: TGTGCCAGCACCTCGGGCTACGAGCAGTACTTC.

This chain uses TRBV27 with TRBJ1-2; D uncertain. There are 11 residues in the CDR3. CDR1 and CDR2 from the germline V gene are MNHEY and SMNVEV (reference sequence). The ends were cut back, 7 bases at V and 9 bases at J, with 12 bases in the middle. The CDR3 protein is CASNDGGSYTF. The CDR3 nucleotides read TGTGCCAGCAACGACGGAGGGAGCTACACCTTC.

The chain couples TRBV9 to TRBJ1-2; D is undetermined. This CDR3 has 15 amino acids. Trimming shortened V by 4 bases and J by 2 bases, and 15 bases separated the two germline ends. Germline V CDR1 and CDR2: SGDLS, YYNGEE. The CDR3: CASSPPDGLNYGYTF. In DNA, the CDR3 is TGTGCCAGCAGCCCCCCGGACGGCTTAAACTATGGCTACACCTTC.

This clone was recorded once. The CDR3 nucleotides read TGTGCCAGCGGGACTTCGAGCTCCTACGAGCAGTACTTC. This codes for CASGTSSSYEQYF. The chain recombines TRBV19 with TRBJ2-7; D is possibly TRBD2 (6 bases). The germline V gene has CDR1 LNHDA and CDR2 SQIVND (reference sequence). The CDR3 covers 13 residues. V dropped 9 bases and J dropped 0 bases, with 12 bases sitting between them.

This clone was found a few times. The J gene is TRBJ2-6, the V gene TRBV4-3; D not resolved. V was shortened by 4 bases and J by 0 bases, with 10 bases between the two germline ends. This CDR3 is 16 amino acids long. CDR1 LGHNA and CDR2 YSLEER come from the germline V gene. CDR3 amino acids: CASSPEYSSGANVLTF. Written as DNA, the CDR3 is TGCGCCAGCAGCCCTGAGTATTCCTCTGGGGCCAACGTCCTGACTTTC.

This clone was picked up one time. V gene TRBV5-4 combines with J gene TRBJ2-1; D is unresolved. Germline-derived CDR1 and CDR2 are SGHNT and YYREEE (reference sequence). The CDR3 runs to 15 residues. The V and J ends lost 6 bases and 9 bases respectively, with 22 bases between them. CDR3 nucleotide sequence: TGTGCCAGCACCCCCCCCGCGAGCGCTCCTGGTGAGCAGTTCTTC. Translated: CASTPPASAPGEQFF. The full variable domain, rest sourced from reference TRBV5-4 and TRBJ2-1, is ETGVTQSPTHLIKTRGQQVTLRCSSQSGHNTVSWYQQALGQGPQFIFQYYREEENGRGNFPPRFSGLQFPNYSSELNVNALELDDSALYLCASTPPASAPGEQFFGPGTRLTVL.

The CDR3 region is CASASREANNSPLHF. The CDR3, as DNA: TGCGCCAGCGCCAGCAGGGAGGCGAATAATTCACCCCTCCACTTT. This rearrangement joins TRBV5-1 to TRBJ1-6; a possible D gene is TRBD1 (5 bases). The CDR3 is made up of 15 amino acids. Germline lookup yields CDR1 SGHRS and CDR2 YFSETQ. The germline V and J ends were trimmed by 7 bases and 5 bases, with 16 bases remaining between them.

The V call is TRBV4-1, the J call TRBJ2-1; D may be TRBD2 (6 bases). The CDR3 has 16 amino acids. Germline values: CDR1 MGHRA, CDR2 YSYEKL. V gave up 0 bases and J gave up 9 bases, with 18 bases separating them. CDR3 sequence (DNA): TGCGCCAGCAGCCAAGAGGCGGCTCAGCAGGGAGGTGAGCAGTTCTTC. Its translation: CASSQEAAQQGGEQFF.

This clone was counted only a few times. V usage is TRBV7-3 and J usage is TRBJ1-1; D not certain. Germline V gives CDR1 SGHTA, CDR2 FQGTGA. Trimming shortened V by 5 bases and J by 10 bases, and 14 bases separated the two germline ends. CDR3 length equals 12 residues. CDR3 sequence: CASSHPNLVAFF. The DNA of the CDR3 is TGTGCCAGCAGCCACCCGAACCTAGTAGCTTTCTTT.

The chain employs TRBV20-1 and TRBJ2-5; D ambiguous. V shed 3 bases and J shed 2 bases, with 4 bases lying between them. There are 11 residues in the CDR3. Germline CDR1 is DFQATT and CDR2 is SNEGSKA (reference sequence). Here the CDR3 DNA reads TGCAGTGCTAGGAGACAAGAGACCCAGTACTTC. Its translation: CSARRQETQYF.